The 17 T cell receptor beta chains below were found in one sample sequenced in a study of blood T cell repertoires in COVID-19. Method: immunoSEQ multiplex PCR; TCRdb's copy keeps in-frame clones and lacks some. The sample shows some 120,000 clones, over 80% of them seen only once. The specimen was peripheral blood. These receptors were collected from a man in his sixties with acute or convalescent COVID-19.

The gene calls are TRBV27 and TRBJ2-7; TRBD2 might be the D (6 bases). CDR3 size: 17 residues. Germline CDR1 MNHEY, CDR2 SMNVEV (reference sequence). Trimming took 7 bases from V and 0 from J, leaving 22 bases between them. This chain's CDR3 is CASTPRSSGWSSYEQYF. In nucleotides, the CDR3 is TGTGCCAGCACCCCCCGGAGCAGCGGGTGGAGCTCCTACGAGCAGTACTTC.

The V gene is TRBV3-1 (or the pseudogene TRBV3-2), the J gene TRBJ2-1; 8 nucleotides match TRBD2. The CDR3 spans 16 residues. CDR1 and CDR2 from the germline V gene are LGHDT and YNNKEL (reference sequence). V lost 0 bases, J lost 3 bases, and 4 bases stayed unmatched. The CDR3 is CASSQDVLADYNEQFF. DNA of the CDR3: TGTGCCAGCAGCCAAGACGTACTAGCGGACTACAATGAGCAGTTCTTC.

This clone was counted a few times. The chain carries TRBV5-1 and TRBJ1-1; 11 bases line up with TRBD1. This CDR3 comprises 15 residues. Germline V CDR1 and CDR2: SGHRS, YFSETQ. V was pared by 1 base and J by 6 bases, with 5 bases of the junction left unmatched. CDR3 nucleotide sequence: TGCGCCAGCAGCTTGTACCGGACAGGGGGCTCTGAAGCTTTCTTT. This sequence encodes CASSLYRTGGSEAFF. Filled out from reference TRBV5-1 and TRBJ1-1, the complete variable domain reads KAGVTQTPRYLIKTRGQQVTLSCSPISGHRSVSWYQQTPGQGLQFLFEYFSETQRNKGNFPGRFSGRQFSNSRSEMNVSTLELGDSALYLCASSLYRTGGSEAFFGQGTRLTVV.

The rearrangement joins TRBV6-2 or TRBV6-3 to TRBJ2-5; possible D gene TRBD2, 6 bases. CDR3 length: 13 residues. In germline, CDR1 is MNHEY, CDR2 SVGEGT. V lost 7 bases, J lost 5 bases, and 14 bases lay in between. The CDR3 DNA reads as TGTGCCAGCAACCCTGGGGGGATGGAGACCCAGTACTTC. It specifies CASNPGGMETQYF.

In DNA form, the CDR3 reads TGCGCCAGCAGCTTGACAGGTAATGAGCAGTTCTTC. Protein: CASSLTGNEQFF. V gene TRBV5-1 combines with J gene TRBJ2-1; tentative D call: TRBD1 (5 bases). V shed 1 base and J shed 7 bases, with 6 bases lying between them. CDR3 length equals 12 residues. The V gene's germline CDR1 is SGHRS and CDR2 YFSETQ.

This rearrangement joins TRBV12-3 or TRBV12-4 to TRBJ2-5; 7 nucleotides line up with TRBD2. This CDR3 has 13 residues. Trimming at V came to 3 bases and at J to 5 bases, leaving 3 bases not matched to a gene. The CDR3 nucleotides are TGTGCCAGCAGTTTCACTAGCGCGGAGACCCAGTACTTC. Protein: CASSFTSAETQYF.

This sequence joins TRBV19 and TRBJ1-2; 8 positions agree with TRBD1. V gave up 6 bases and J gave up 2 bases; unmatched junction bases: 8. The CDR3 is 15 residues long. Germline V lookup: CDR1 LNHDA, CDR2 SQIVND (reference sequence). The CDR3 bases are TGTGCCAGTAGACAGAGGACAGGGTACAACTATGGCTACACCTTC. It yields the protein CASRQRTGYNYGYTF.

V is TRBV4-2 and J is TRBJ1-1, with D maybe TRBD1 (5 bases). The CDR3 is made up of 15 amino acids. Germline V gene sequence: CDR1 LGHNA, CDR2 YNFKEQ. The V end lost 0 bases, the J end lost 4 bases, and 12 bases lay between the germline ends. The CDR3 region is CASSQEGGSVTEAFF. CDR3 in DNA: TGTGCCAGCAGCCAAGAGGGGGGGAGTGTCACTGAAGCTTTCTTT.

This clone appeared a few times. The chain recombines TRBV7-6 with TRBJ2-7; TRBD1 matches at 8 bases. CDR1 and CDR2 (germline): SGHVS, FNYEAQ. Trimming at V came to 1 base and at J to 4 bases, leaving 6 bases not matched to a gene. The CDR3 has 15 residues. The CDR3 loop reads CASSLEGQARYEQYF. DNA for the CDR3: TGTGCCAGCAGCTTAGAGGGACAGGCACGTTACGAGCAGTACTTC.

The V and J genes are TRBV5-6 and TRBJ1-6; TRBD1 matches 7 bases. Germline trimming cut 3 bases from V and 14 bases from J; bases unmatched to any gene: 8. The CDR3 sequence is 13 residues long. The germline V gene has CDR1 SGHDT and CDR2 YYEEEE. The CDR3 protein is CASSYDREWTLHF. The DNA of the CDR3 is TGTGCCAGCAGCTATGACAGGGAGTGGACCCTCCACTTT.

V and J are TRBV9 and TRBJ1-2, with a tentative D call TRBD1 (6 bases). Germline-derived CDR1 and CDR2 are SGDLS and YYNGEE. This CDR3 is 14 amino acids long. V dropped 3 bases and J dropped 5 bases, with 14 bases sitting between them. CDR3 sequence reads: CASSATGTLYGYTF. The CDR3 region has the DNA TGTGCCAGCAGCGCTACCGGGACATTATATGGCTACACCTTC.

The table lists this clone with a few counts. The chain employs TRBV4-1 and TRBJ2-2, with D perhaps TRBD1 (5 bases). Looked up from germline, CDR1 is MGHRA and CDR2 is YSYEKL. V was clipped by 4 bases and J by 5 bases, with 14 bases between them. The CDR3 has 15 amino acids. The CDR3: CASSPRVSGTGELFF. CDR3 coding DNA: TGCGCCAGCAGCCCTCGGGTCTCAGGGACCGGGGAGCTGTTTTTT.

This clone showed up just a few times. The chain couples TRBV28 to TRBJ2-7, with D possibly being TRBD1 (5 bases). The CDR3 sequence is 14 residues long. The V and J ends lost 5 bases and 3 bases respectively, with 14 bases between them. Germline-derived CDR1 and CDR2 are MDHEN and SYDVKM. The CDR3 DNA is TGTGCCAGCAGTGCCTACGGACAATTCTACGAGCAGTACTTC. This gives the protein CASSAYGQFYEQYF. The complete variable domain, with remaining parts taken from reference TRBV28 and TRBJ2-7, reads DVKVTQSSRYLVKRTGEKVFLECVQDMDHENMFWYRQDPGLGLRLIYFSYDVKMKEKGDIPEGYSVSREKKERFSLILESASTNQTSMYLCASSAYGQFYEQYFGPGTRLTVT.

V and J are TRBV28 and TRBJ1-1; 8 positions match TRBD1. This CDR3 has 16 amino acids. Per germline, CDR1 MDHEN and CDR2 SYDVKM. V lost 7 bases and J lost 0; bases outside the gene matches: 10. For the CDR3, the DNA is TGTGCCAGCACTGTTGCAGGGGGCTTCGTGAACACTGAAGCTTTCTTT. Translated, it gives CASTVAGGFVNTEAFF.

The J gene is TRBJ1-4, the V gene TRBV5-1; 12 bases line up with TRBD1. CDR1 SGHRS and CDR2 YFSETQ come from the germline V gene. The V and J ends lost 4 bases and 3 bases, in that order; junction bases with no gene match: 13. CDR3 length: 19 residues. The CDR3 DNA reads as TGCGCCAGCAGCCCGATTGTCGGGACAGGGGGCCTTGCTAATGAAAAACTGTTTTTT. The encoded protein is CASSPIVGTGGLANEKLFF. The full variable domain, its missing parts supplied by reference TRBV5-1 and TRBJ1-4, is KAGVTQTPRYLIKTRGQQVTLSCSPISGHRSVSWYQQTPGQGLQFLFEYFSETQRNKGNFPGRFSGRQFSNSRSEMNVSTLELGDSALYLCASSPIVGTGGLANEKLFFGSGTQLSVL.

The chain combines TRBV7-3 with TRBJ1-1, with D possibly being TRBD1 (5 bases). Germline V CDR1 and CDR2: SGHTA, FQGTGA. CDR3 length: 14 residues. V lost 3 bases to trimming and J lost 5 bases, with 13 bases between them. The CDR3 reads CASSLSRDRTEAFF. CDR3 sequence (DNA): TGTGCCAGCAGCTTGAGCAGGGATAGGACTGAAGCTTTCTTT.

Of note for this clone: Within the sample, other DNA sequences also encode this same CDR3. This chain uses TRBV28 with TRBJ2-7; a weak D match, TRBD2 (6 bases). CDR3 length equals 13 residues. Germline assignment: CDR1 MDHEN and CDR2 SYDVKM. Trimming removed 5 bases at V and 0 bases at J, with 8 bases between. The CDR3 protein is CASSPGSSYEQYF. CDR3 nucleotides: TGTGCCAGCAGTCCCGGGAGCTCCTACGAGCAGTACTTC.